The 5 T cell receptor beta chains below all came from one sample that was sequenced in a study of cytomegalovirus exposure and HLA in healthy donors. The PCR contained 60 Vbeta and 13 Jbeta primers. Data came from immunoSEQ multiplex PCR; TCRdb stores just in-frame clones and leaves some out. The sample has around 120,000 clones; around four fifths are singletons. The sequenced material came from PBMCs. Source of these receptors: a woman aged 40 to 49 in good health and CMV-seronegative.

The V gene is TRBV9, the J gene TRBJ1-1, with D tentatively TRBD1 (5 bases). CDR3 length: 15 amino acids. V was clipped by 3 bases and J by 3 bases, with 15 bases between them. The germline V gene has CDR1 SGDLS and CDR2 YYNGEE. The CDR3 loop reads CASSGGARGDTEAFF. CDR3 DNA sequence: TGTGCCAGCAGCGGAGGGGCCCGGGGGGACACTGAAGCTTTCTTT.

The CDR3, as DNA: TGTGCCAGCAGCCCGAGCGGGGGGGCCGGGGAGACCCAGTACTTC. It is translated as CASSPSGGAGETQYF. The chain uses TRBV7-3 and TRBJ2-5; the match to TRBD2 covers 10 bases. CDR3 length equals 15 residues. Germline assignment: CDR1 SGHTA and CDR2 FQGTGA. The trim removed 5 bases at V and 5 bases at J, leaving 8 bases unmatched.

J is TRBJ2-7 and V is TRBV5-1; D is perhaps TRBD2 (6 bases). Per germline, CDR1 SGHRS and CDR2 YFSETQ. The CDR3 has 16 residues. Trimming pared 0 bases from V and 2 bases from J, leaving 15 bases between. CDR3 protein: CASSLGSGGPPYEQYF. CDR3 nucleotides: TGCGCCAGCAGCTTGGGGTCCGGGGGTCCGCCCTACGAGCAGTACTTC.

V usage is TRBV5-6 and J usage is TRBJ2-1; 8 positions match TRBD1. Per the germline V gene, CDR1 is SGHDT and CDR2 is YYEEEE. The CDR3 runs 16 residues. V gave up 3 bases and J gave up 0 bases; unmatched junction bases: 5. Here the CDR3 reads CASSWLDRDSYNEQFF. The CDR3 coding sequence is TGTGCCAGCAGCTGGCTGGACAGGGACTCCTACAATGAGCAGTTCTTC.

The rearrangement links TRBV2 to TRBJ2-3; TRBD2 matches at 11 bases. Trimming took 9 bases from V and 5 from J; bases not matched to a gene: 7. Germline values: CDR1 SNHLY, CDR2 FYNNEI. This CDR3 has 14 amino acids. The CDR3 sequence is CARDSGGAGDTQYF. CDR3 DNA sequence: TGTGCCAGGGATAGCGGGGGGGCCGGAGATACGCAGTATTTT.